Following are 25 T cell receptor beta chains from one sample sequenced in a study of T cells after yellow fever vaccination. TCRdb re-derived calls from the 5' RACE reads in MiXCR, one entry per CDR3 protein. The sample holds about 260,000 distinct CDR3 sequences, approximately 3.8% seen once. The input for sequencing was PBMCs, taken 15 days after the yellow fever booster vaccination. Every receptor here comes from a man aged 18 to 35 who received the YFV17D yellow fever vaccine.

This clonotype was detected ten times or more. The chain couples TRBV10-3 to TRBJ2-7, with 9 bases matching TRBD2. This CDR3 has 15 residues. Germline assignment: CDR1 ENHRY and CDR2 SYGVKD. J was trimmed by 6 bases and V by 8 bases; bases with no gene match: 14. In DNA form, the CDR3 reads TGTGCCATCCGCCGGGTTGAGCGGGGGGAGGTCGAGCAGTACTTC. It specifies CAIRRVERGEVEQYF.

This clonotype occurred a few times. The gene calls are TRBV12-3 or TRBV12-4 and TRBJ1-2; D not resolved. V was trimmed by 7 bases and J by 9 bases, leaving 21 bases between them. The CDR3 is made up of 14 amino acids. In DNA, the CDR3 is TGTGCCAGCAATCCTTCGGGCGGATCTATGAGCTACACCTTC. Its translation: CASNPSGGSMSYTF.

This clonotype appeared many times. The CDR3 loop reads CASSNRDRGDIQYF. Here the CDR3 DNA reads TGTGCCAGCAGCAACCGGGACAGGGGTGACATTCAGTACTTC. The chain combines TRBV3-1 with TRBJ2-4; 10 bases are shared with TRBD1. Germline V gene lookup returns CDR1 LGHDT and CDR2 YNNKEL (reference sequence). The CDR3 runs 14 residues. J gave up 8 bases and V 5 bases, and 6 bases lay outside the gene matches.

This clonotype was seen at least ten times. The chain joins TRBV4-1 to TRBJ1-1; D is possibly TRBD1 (5 bases). Per germline, CDR1 MGHRA and CDR2 YSYEKL. Trimming stripped 0 bases from V and 5 bases from J, with 13 bases between. The length of the CDR3 is 15 residues. For the CDR3, the DNA is TGCGCCAGCAGCCAAGATCCACGGGGACGAACTGAAGCTTTCTTT. It is translated as CASSQDPRGRTEAFF.

Ten or more counts support this clonotype. The rearrangement uses TRBV4-2 and TRBJ2-1; D unresolved. V lost 0 bases and J lost 6, with 15 bases in between. The germline V gene encodes CDR1 LGHNA and CDR2 YNFKEQ. The CDR3 runs 16 residues. In DNA, the CDR3 is TGTGCCAGCAGCCAAGATCCCGGCTCCTGGGCCAATGAGCAGTTCTTC. Its protein product is CASSQDPGSWANEQFF.

This chain uses TRBV7-3 with TRBJ2-6, with D possibly being TRBD1 (5 bases). The CDR3 length is 15 residues. The germline V and J ends were trimmed by 5 bases and 0 bases, with 8 bases remaining between them. Germline CDR1 reads SGHTA; CDR2 reads FQGTGA. Here the CDR3 DNA reads TGTGCCAGCAGCACGACAGCCTCTGGGGCCAACGTCCTGACTTTC. It specifies CASSTTASGANVLTF.

At least ten counts were recorded for this clonotype. The gene calls are TRBV7-9 and TRBJ1-1; no reliable D call. Trimming cost V 3 bases and J 2 bases, with 10 bases left between them. The CDR3 runs 14 residues. Germline assignment: CDR1 SEHNR and CDR2 FQNEAQ (reference sequence). This CDR3 reads CASSFIKTNTEAFF. The CDR3 DNA reads as TGTGCCAGCAGCTTTATAAAGACTAACACTGAAGCTTTCTTT. Combining the CDR3 with reference TRBV7-9 and TRBJ1-1 gives the whole variable domain DTGVSQNPRHKITKRGQNVTFRCDPISEHNRLYWYRQTLGQGPEFLTYFQNEAQLEKSRLLSDRFSAERPKGSFSTLEIQRTEQGDSAMYLCASSFIKTNTEAFFGQGTRLTVV.

This clonotype came up many times. The chain couples TRBV7-9 to TRBJ2-1; maybe TRBD2 (5 bases). Germline CDR1 is SEHNR and CDR2 is FQNEAQ (reference sequence). V gave up 5 bases and J gave up 9 bases, with 23 bases separating them. The CDR3 runs to 16 residues. In DNA, the CDR3 is TGTGCCAGCAGCCGTTTCCCGCGTGTATCGGGGATTGAGCAGTTCTTC. The encoded protein is CASSRFPRVSGIEQFF. Drawing the rest from reference TRBV7-9 and TRBJ2-1, the complete variable domain is DTGVSQNPRHKITKRGQNVTFRCDPISEHNRLYWYRQTLGQGPEFLTYFQNEAQLEKSRLLSDRFSAERPKGSFSTLEIQRTEQGDSAMYLCASSRFPRVSGIEQFFGPGTRLTVL.

This clonotype has at least ten counts. The chain carries TRBV7-8 and TRBJ2-7; perhaps D is TRBD1 or TRBD2 (5 bases each). CDR1 and CDR2 (germline): SGHVS, FQNEAQ. V was trimmed by 1 base and J by 2 bases, leaving 12 bases between them. The CDR3 runs to 15 residues. CDR3 in DNA: TGTGCCAGCAGCTTAGGGGGGAAAGTCCCCTACGAGCAGTACTTC. This gives the protein CASSLGGKVPYEQYF.

V usage is TRBV7-2 and J usage is TRBJ2-7, with 7 bases identical to TRBD1. The V and J ends lost 5 bases and 2 bases, in that order; junction bases with no gene match: 6. The CDR3 is made up of 14 amino acids. Per the germline V gene, CDR1 is SGHTA and CDR2 is FQGNSA. The CDR3 reads CASSPTTGTYEQYF. DNA of the CDR3: TGTGCCAGCAGCCCGACGACAGGGACCTACGAGCAGTACTTC.

There are a few counts of this clonotype. This chain uses TRBV20-1 with TRBJ2-1, with 8 bases aligning to TRBD2. This CDR3 contains 17 residues. V dropped 6 bases and J dropped 3; count of bases not matched to a gene: 16. Germline V CDR1 and CDR2: DFQATT, SNEGSKA (reference sequence). In DNA, the CDR3 is TGCAGTGCCGGACTAGCCATTGGGAATAGGAACTACAATGAGCAGTTCTTC. Protein: CSAGLAIGNRNYNEQFF.

This clonotype was counted ten times or more. The chain joins TRBV11-2 to TRBJ2-1, with 11 bases that match TRBD2. CDR1 is SGHAT and CDR2 is FQNNGV in the germline V gene. The ends lost 5 bases at V and 4 bases at J; junction bases unmatched: 4. The CDR3 contains 15 residues. The CDR3 reads CASSLGLAEYNEQFF. CDR3 nucleotide sequence: TGTGCCAGCAGCCTGGGACTAGCGGAATACAATGAGCAGTTCTTC.

This clonotype was seen ten or more times. The J gene is TRBJ1-2, the V gene TRBV10-3; TRBD1 matches 7 bases. The ends lost 8 bases at V and 2 bases at J; junction bases unmatched: 5. Germline lookup yields CDR1 ENHRY and CDR2 SYGVKD. This CDR3 is 13 amino acids long. The CDR3 loop is CAIRDSRNYGYTF. CDR3 in DNA: TGTGCCATCCGGGACAGTCGGAACTATGGCTACACCTTC.

In its sample, this clonotype was seen many times. This rearrangement joins TRBV5-1 to TRBJ1-2, with TRBD1 matching 7 bases. This CDR3 comprises 16 residues. Per the germline V gene, CDR1 is SGHRS and CDR2 is YFSETQ. V trimming: 3 bases; J trimming: 4 bases; junction bases outside the gene matches: 12. Here the CDR3 DNA reads TGCGCCAGCAGCTCCGGGACAGCTAATAACCTCTATGGCTACACCTTC. It codes for CASSSGTANNLYGYTF.

This clonotype was counted at least ten times. The chain combines TRBV5-4 with TRBJ1-2; the match to TRBD1 covers 9 bases. CDR3 size: 17 residues. The germline CDR1 and CDR2 sequences are SGHNT and YYREEE (reference sequence). The trim removed 0 bases at V and 0 bases at J, leaving 6 bases unmatched. CDR3 residues: CASSLGQGELTNYGYTF. The CDR3 nucleotides are TGTGCCAGCAGCTTGGGACAGGGGGAATTAACTAACTATGGCTACACCTTC.

This clonotype was recorded many times. The junction departs from the called germline gene at one end, perhaps through a read error. This chain links TRBV7-3 with TRBJ1-6; 8 bases are a match to TRBD1. Per germline, CDR1 SGHTA and CDR2 FQGTGA. This CDR3 contains 15 residues. As DNA, the CDR3 is TGTGCCAGCAGTTTAAGGACAGGGATTAATTCACCCCTCCACTTT. Translating gives CASSLRTGINSPLHF.

The gene calls are TRBV4-3 and TRBJ1-2; weak D call: TRBD1 (5 bases). This CDR3 has 14 amino acids. V shed 0 bases and J shed 8 bases, with 13 bases lying between them. Germline V gives CDR1 LGHNA, CDR2 YSLEER. The CDR3 loop is CASSQDSTGGGYTF. The CDR3 DNA reads as TGCGCCAGCAGCCAAGATTCGACGGGGGGAGGCTACACCTTC.

In its sample, this clonotype was seen many times. V usage is TRBV27 and J usage is TRBJ1-2, with 9 bases that match TRBD1. CDR1 and CDR2 (germline): MNHEY, SMNVEV (reference sequence). J was trimmed by 2 bases and V by 3 bases; bases with no gene match: 10. The CDR3 totals 17 residues. CDR3 region: CASSFSLLGTGNYGYTF. The CDR3 bases are TGTGCCAGCAGTTTCAGCTTACTCGGGACAGGGAACTATGGCTACACCTTC.

This clonotype was recorded at least ten times. The chain links TRBV7-9 to TRBJ2-2; possible D gene TRBD1, 6 bases. The CDR3 has 15 amino acids. The germline V gene has CDR1 SEHNR and CDR2 FQNEAQ (reference sequence). V was shortened by 2 bases and J by 3 bases, with 10 bases between the two germline ends. The CDR3 DNA follows: TGTGCCAGCAGCTTATATACAGGGCACACCGGGGAGCTGTTTTTT. It codes for CASSLYTGHTGELFF.

This clonotype has ten or more counts. The J gene is TRBJ1-5, the V gene TRBV6-6, with D possibly matching TRBD1 (5 bases). The length of the CDR3 is 15 residues. Trimming shortened V by 6 bases and J by 0 bases, and 12 bases separated the two germline ends. The V gene's germline CDR1 is MNHNY and CDR2 SVGAGI (reference sequence). The CDR3 sequence: CASSSRTPSNQPQHF. In DNA, the CDR3 is TGTGCCAGCAGCTCGAGGACACCTAGCAATCAGCCCCAGCATTTT.

The rearrangement uses TRBV18 and TRBJ1-5, with a tentative D call TRBD1 (5 bases). The length of the CDR3 is 15 residues. Germline V CDR1 and CDR2: KGHSH, LQKENI. With 6 bases removed from V and 4 bases from J, the gap between germline ends came to 16 bases. CDR3 DNA sequence: TGTGCCAGCTCTGGAGTGGGGCGCGGGAATCAGCCCCAGCATTTT. Its translation is CASSGVGRGNQPQHF. Variable domain in full (rest from reference TRBV18 and TRBJ1-5): NAGVMQNPRHLVRRRGQEARLRCSPMKGHSHVYWYRQLPEEGLKFMVYLQKENIIDESGMPKERFSAEFPKEGPSILRIQQVVRGDSAAYFCASSGVGRGNQPQHFGDGTRLSIL.

This clonotype was counted at least ten times. This chain links TRBV20-1 with TRBJ2-3, with 14 positions matching TRBD2. The CDR3 is made up of 17 amino acids. The junction had 10 bases not matched to a gene; V was cut back by 6 bases and J by 2 bases. Germline CDR1 is DFQATT and CDR2 is SNEGSKA (reference sequence). The CDR3 is CSANRLAGGPDTDTQYF. The CDR3 DNA reads TGCAGTGCGAACCGACTAGCGGGGGGGCCGGACACAGATACGCAGTATTTT.

This clonotype was seen many times. V and J are TRBV7-2 and TRBJ2-4; the D call may be TRBD1 or TRBD2 (5 bases each). Germline-derived CDR1 and CDR2 are SGHTA and FQGNSA. The CDR3 runs to 15 residues. Trimming took 5 bases from V and 2 from J, leaving 13 bases between them. In DNA, the CDR3 is TGTGCCAGCAGCCAGGGACCCCAGACCAAAAACATTCAGTACTTC. Translated: CASSQGPQTKNIQYF.

This clonotype came up many times. This chain connects TRBV28 to TRBJ2-1, with 8 bases aligning to TRBD1. The CDR3 has 15 residues. Unmatched junction bases numbered 9, after V lost 6 bases and J lost 5 bases. Germline V gives CDR1 MDHEN, CDR2 SYDVKM. The CDR3 DNA is TGTGCCAGCAGCCACCGGACAGGGATACACAATGAGCAGTTCTTC. Translated, it gives CASSHRTGIHNEQFF.

This clonotype was seen many times. V and J are TRBV12-3 or TRBV12-4 and TRBJ1-5; 7 nucleotides align to TRBD1. After removal of 5 bases from V and 5 bases from J, the junction contained 9 bases not matched to a gene. The CDR3 spans 15 residues. CDR3 sequence: CASSGQGGADQPQHF. DNA for the CDR3: TGTGCCAGCAGTGGGCAGGGGGGAGCGGATCAGCCCCAGCATTTT.